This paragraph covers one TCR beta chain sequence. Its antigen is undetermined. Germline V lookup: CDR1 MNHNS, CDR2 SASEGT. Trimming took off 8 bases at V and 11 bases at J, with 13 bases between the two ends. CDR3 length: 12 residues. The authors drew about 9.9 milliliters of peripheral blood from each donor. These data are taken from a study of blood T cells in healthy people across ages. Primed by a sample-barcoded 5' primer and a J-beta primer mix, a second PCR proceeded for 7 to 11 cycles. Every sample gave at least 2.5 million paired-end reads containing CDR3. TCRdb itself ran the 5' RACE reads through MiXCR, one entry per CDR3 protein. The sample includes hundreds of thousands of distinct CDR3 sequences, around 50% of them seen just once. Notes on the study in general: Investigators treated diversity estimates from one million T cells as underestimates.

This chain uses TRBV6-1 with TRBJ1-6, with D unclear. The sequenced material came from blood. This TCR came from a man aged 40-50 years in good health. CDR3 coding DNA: TGTGCCAGCCATCCCCAAGATGCACCCCTCCACTTT. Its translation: CASHPQDAPLHF.